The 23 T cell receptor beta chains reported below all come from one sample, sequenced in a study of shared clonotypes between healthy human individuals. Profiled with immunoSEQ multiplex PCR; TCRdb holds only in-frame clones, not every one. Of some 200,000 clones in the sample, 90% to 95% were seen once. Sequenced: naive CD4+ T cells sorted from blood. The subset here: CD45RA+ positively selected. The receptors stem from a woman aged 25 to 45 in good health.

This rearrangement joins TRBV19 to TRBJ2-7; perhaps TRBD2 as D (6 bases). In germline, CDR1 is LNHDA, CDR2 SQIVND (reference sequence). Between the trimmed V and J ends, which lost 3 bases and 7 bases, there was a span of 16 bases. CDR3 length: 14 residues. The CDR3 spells CASSMFGGSREQYF. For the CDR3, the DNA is TGTGCCAGTAGTATGTTTGGGGGGAGCAGGGAGCAGTACTTC.

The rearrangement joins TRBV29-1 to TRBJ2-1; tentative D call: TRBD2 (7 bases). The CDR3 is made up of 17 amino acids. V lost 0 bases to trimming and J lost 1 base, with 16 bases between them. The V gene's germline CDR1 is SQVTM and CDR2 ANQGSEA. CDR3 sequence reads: CSVEDKGGDPSYNEQFF. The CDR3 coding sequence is TGCAGCGTTGAAGATAAGGGGGGGGATCCTTCCTACAATGAGCAGTTCTTC.

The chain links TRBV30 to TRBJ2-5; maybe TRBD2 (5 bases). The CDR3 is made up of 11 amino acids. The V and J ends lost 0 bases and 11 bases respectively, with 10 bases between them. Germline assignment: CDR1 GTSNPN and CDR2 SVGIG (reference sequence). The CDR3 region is CAWSVRREQYF. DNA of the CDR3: TGTGCCTGGAGTGTCAGAAGGGAGCAGTACTTC.

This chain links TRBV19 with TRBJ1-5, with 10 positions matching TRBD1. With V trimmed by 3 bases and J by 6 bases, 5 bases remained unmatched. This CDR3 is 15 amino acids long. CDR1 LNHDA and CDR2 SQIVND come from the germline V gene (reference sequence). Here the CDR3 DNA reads TGTGCCAGTAGTATTCGACAGGGGGCCACTCAGCCCCAGCATTTT. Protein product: CASSIRQGATQPQHF. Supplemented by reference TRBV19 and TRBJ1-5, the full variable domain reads DGGITQSPKYLFRKEGQNVTLSCEQNLNHDAMYWYRQDPGQGLRLIYYSQIVNDFQKGDIAEGYSVSREKKESFPLTVTSAQKNPTAFYLCASSIRQGATQPQHFGDGTRLSIL.

The CDR3 loop reads CASSPSKRAVEQFF. In nucleotides, the CDR3 is TGTGCCAGCAGCCCCTCAAAACGGGCCGTCGAGCAGTTCTTC. The rearrangement uses TRBV11-3 and TRBJ2-1; D remains ambiguous. V shed 5 bases and J shed 10 bases, with 18 bases lying between them. From germline, CDR1 is SGHNT and CDR2 YENEEA. This CDR3 spans 14 amino acids.

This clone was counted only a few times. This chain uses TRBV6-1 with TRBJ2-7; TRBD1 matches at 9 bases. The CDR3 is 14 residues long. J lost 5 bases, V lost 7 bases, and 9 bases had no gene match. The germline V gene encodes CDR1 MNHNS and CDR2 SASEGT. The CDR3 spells CASTSGQGYNEQYF. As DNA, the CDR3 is TGTGCCAGCACCTCGGGACAGGGTTATAACGAGCAGTACTTC.

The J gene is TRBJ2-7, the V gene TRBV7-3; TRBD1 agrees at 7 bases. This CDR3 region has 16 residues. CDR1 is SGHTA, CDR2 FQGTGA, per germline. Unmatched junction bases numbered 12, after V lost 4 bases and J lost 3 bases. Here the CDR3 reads CASSSPDRHSIYEQYF. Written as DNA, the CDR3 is TGTGCCAGCAGCTCCCCGGACAGGCACTCGATCTACGAGCAGTACTTC.

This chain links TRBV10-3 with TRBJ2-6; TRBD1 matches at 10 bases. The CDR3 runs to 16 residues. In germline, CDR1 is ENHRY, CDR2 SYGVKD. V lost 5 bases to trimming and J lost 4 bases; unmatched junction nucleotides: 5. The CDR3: CAISSGQGLGANVLTF. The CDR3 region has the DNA TGTGCCATCAGTTCGGGACAGGGGTTAGGGGCCAACGTCCTGACTTTC.

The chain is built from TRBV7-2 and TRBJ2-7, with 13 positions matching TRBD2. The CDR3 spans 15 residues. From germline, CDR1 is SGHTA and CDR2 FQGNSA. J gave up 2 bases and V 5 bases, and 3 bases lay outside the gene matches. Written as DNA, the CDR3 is TGTGCCAGCAGCCGGGGGACTAGCGGGGCCTACGAGCAGTACTTC. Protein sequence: CASSRGTSGAYEQYF.

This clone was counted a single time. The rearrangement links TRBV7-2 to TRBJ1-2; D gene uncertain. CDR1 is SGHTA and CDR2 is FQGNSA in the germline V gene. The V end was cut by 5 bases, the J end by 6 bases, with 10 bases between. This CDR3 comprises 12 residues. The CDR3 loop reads CASSQRWDGYTF. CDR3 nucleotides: TGTGCCAGCAGCCAGAGGTGGGATGGCTACACCTTC.

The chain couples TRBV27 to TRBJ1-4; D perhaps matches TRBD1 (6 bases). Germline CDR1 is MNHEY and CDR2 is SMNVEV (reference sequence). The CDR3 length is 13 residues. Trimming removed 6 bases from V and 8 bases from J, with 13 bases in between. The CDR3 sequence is CASSLGGREKLFF. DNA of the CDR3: TGTGCCAGCAGCCTTGGGGGGCGCGAAAAACTGTTTTTT.

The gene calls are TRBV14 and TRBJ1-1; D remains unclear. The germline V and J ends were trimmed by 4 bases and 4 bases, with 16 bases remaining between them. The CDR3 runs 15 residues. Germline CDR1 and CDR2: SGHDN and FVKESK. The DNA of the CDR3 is TGTGCCAGCAGCCTCCGTGGGCGGGTGGGCACTGAAGCTTTCTTT. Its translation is CASSLRGRVGTEAFF. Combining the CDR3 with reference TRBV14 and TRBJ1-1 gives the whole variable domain EAGVTQFPSHSVIEKGQTVTLRCDPISGHDNLYWYRRVMGKEIKFLLHFVKESKQDESGMPNNRFLAERTGGTYSTLKVQPAELEDSGVYFCASSLRGRVGTEAFFGQGTRLTVV.

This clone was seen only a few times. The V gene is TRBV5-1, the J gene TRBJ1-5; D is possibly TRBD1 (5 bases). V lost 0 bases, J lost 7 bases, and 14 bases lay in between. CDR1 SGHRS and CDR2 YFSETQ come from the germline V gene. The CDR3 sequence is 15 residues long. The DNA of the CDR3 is TGCGCCAGCAGCTTGGTGGGAGGGCAGGGCCAGCCCCAGCATTTT. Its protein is CASSLVGGQGQPQHF.

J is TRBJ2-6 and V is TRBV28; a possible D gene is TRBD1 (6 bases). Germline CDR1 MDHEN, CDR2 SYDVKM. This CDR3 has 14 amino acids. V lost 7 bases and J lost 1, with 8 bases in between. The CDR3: CASNTGSGANVLTF. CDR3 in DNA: TGTGCCAGCAACACAGGGTCTGGGGCCAACGTCCTGACTTTC.

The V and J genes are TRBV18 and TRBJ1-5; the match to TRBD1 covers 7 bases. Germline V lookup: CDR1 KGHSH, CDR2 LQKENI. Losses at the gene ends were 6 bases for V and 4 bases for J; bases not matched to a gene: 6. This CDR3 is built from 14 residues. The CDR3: CASSGGGKNQPQHF. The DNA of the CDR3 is TGTGCCAGCTCGGGAGGGGGCAAAAATCAGCCCCAGCATTTT.

For the CDR3, the DNA is TGTGCCAGCAGCGTAGTTGTCACAGGGGTTGGGACTGAAGCTTTCTTT. Translated, it gives CASSVVVTGVGTEAFF. The J gene is TRBJ1-1, the V gene TRBV9; TRBD1 aligns across 7 bases. This CDR3 contains 16 residues. Germline CDR1 and CDR2: SGDLS and YYNGEE. Trimming took 0 bases from V and 5 from J; bases not matched to a gene: 10.

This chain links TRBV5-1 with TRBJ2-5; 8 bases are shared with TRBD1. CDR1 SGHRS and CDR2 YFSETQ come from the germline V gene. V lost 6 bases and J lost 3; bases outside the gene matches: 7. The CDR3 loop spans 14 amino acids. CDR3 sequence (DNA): TGCGCCAGCAACTCCAGGGACAGGAAAGAGACCCAGTACTTC. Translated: CASNSRDRKETQYF.

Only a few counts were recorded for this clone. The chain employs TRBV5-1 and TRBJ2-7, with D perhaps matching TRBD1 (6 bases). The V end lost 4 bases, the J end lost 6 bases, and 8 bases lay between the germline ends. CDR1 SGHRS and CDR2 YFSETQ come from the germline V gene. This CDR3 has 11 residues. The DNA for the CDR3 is TGCGCCAGCAGCATGGACAGCGAGCAGTACTTC. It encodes CASSMDSEQYF.

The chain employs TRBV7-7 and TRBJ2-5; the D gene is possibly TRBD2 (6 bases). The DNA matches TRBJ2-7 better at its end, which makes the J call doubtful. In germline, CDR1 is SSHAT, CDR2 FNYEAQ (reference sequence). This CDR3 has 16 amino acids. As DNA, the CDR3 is TGTGCCAGCAGCCCTACCGCTCCTAGCGAGAGCTACGAGCAGTACTTC. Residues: CASSPTAPSESYEQYF.

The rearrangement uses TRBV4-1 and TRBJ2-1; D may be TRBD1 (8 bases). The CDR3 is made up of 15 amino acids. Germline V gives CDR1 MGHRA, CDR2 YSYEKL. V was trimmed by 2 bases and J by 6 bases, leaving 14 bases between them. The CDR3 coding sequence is TGCGCCAGCAGCCAAACGGACAGGGAGGGCAATGAGCAGTTCTTC. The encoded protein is CASSQTDREGNEQFF.

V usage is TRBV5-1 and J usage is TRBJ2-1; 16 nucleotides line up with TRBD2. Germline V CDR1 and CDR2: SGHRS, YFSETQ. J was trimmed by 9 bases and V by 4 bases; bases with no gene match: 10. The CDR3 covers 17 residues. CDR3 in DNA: TGCGCCAGCAGCAAGGGACTAGCGGGAGGGCAGAAGAGTGAGCAGTTCTTC. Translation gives CASSKGLAGGQKSEQFF.

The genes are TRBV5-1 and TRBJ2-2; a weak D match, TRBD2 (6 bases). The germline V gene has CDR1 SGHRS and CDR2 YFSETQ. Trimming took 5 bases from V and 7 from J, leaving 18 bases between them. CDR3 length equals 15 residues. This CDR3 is CASSSIGSLDGELFF. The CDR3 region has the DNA TGCGCCAGCAGTTCCATCGGGAGTTTGGACGGGGAGCTGTTTTTT. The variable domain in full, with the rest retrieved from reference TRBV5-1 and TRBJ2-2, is KAGVTQTPRYLIKTRGQQVTLSCSPISGHRSVSWYQQTPGQGLQFLFEYFSETQRNKGNFPGRFSGRQFSNSRSEMNVSTLELGDSALYLCASSSIGSLDGELFFGEGSRLTVL.

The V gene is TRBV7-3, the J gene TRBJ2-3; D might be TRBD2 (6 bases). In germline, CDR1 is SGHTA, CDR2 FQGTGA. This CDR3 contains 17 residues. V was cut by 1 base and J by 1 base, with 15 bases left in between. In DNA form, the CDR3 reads TGTGCCAGCAGCTTAATGGCGACTAGGGAAGGCACAGATACGCAGTATTTT. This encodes CASSLMATREGTDTQYF.